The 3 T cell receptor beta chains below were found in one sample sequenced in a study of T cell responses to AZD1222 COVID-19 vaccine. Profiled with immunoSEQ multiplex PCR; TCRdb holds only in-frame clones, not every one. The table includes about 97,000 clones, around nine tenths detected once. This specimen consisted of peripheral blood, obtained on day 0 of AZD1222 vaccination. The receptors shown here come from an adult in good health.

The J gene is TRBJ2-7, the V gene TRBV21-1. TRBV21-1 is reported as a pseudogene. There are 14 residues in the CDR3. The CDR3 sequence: CASSNPKWVYEQYF. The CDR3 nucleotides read TGTGCCAGCAGCAACCCGAAATGGGTATACGAGCAGTACTTC.

The CDR3 loop reads CASMLRDRASSYNSPLHF. CDR3 sequence (DNA): TGTGCCAGCATGCTGCGGGACAGGGCCAGCTCCTATAATTCACCCCTCCACTTT. This rearrangement joins TRBV21-1 to TRBJ1-6; TRBD1 is the table's D call, not checked against the DNA. TRBV21-1 is assigned pseudogene status. The CDR3 is made up of 18 amino acids.

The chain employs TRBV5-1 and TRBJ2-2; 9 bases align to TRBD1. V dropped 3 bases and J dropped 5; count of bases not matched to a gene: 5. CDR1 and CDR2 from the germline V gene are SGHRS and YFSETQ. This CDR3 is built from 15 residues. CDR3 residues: CASSSIQGATGELFF. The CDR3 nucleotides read TGCGCCAGCAGCTCTATACAGGGGGCGACCGGGGAGCTGTTTTTT.